This T cell receptor (beta chain) was recovered during a study of CD4+ T cells in melanoma. CDR1 is SGHNT, CDR2 YYREEE, per germline (reference sequence). The CDR3 runs 16 residues. Trimming pared 0 bases from V and 5 bases from J, leaving 17 bases between. A note on this clone: Its antigen is undetermined.

TCRdb's table, derived via immunoSEQ multiplex PCR, lists solely in-frame clones and lacks some. The sample has some 120,000 clones; over 80% are singletons. Findings of the study overall: Neoantigen-specific CD4+ T cells in melanoma reportedly had diverse differentiation states. A reported correlation linked neoantigen-specific CD4+ T cells to CD8+, macrophage and B cell function.

The gene calls are TRBV5-4 and TRBJ2-5, with a tentative D call TRBD1 (7 bases). The sample taken for sequencing was peripheral blood. The origin of this receptor is a human donor with melanoma. The CDR3 nucleotides read TGTGCCAGCAGCTTGGACAGGGCCAGGGGGGAGGAGACCCAGTACTTC. It specifies CASSLDRARGEETQYF.